This is a list of T cell receptor beta chains from one sample in a study of blood T cell repertoires in COVID-19. Method: immunoSEQ multiplex PCR; TCRdb's copy keeps in-frame clones and lacks some. This sample yields some 200,000 clones, of which approximately 84% are seen a single time; roughly 2.4% belongs to the top ten. Sequenced: peripheral blood. The receptors come from a woman in her fifties or sixties with acute or convalescent COVID-19. The CDR3 runs from the conserved cysteine through the conserved F or W. Fields, in order: clone size, V gene, J gene, D gene, CDR3 DNA, CDR3 protein. A D gene is named only where the DNA matches it firmly. The listing skips clone size in some rows; elsewhere it reads once, few, many or a size class.

.	TRBV5-6	TRBJ2-7	TRBD2	TGTGCCAGCAGCCCCTGGCTAGCGGGGTTATCCTACGAGCAGTACTTC	CASSPWLAGLSYEQYF
.	TRBV5-1	TRBJ1-2	.	TGCGCCAGCAGCCCAAATAACTATGGCTACACCTTC	CASSPNNYGYTF
.	TRBV7-8	TRBJ1-2	.	TGTGCCAGCAGCTTTAGTGTCCGGAGTCTACAGGGTACTGGCTACACCTTC	CASSFSVRSLQGTGYTF
.	TRBV11-2	TRBJ2-7	.	TGTGCCAGCAGCTTAACACAAAACTACGAGCAGTACTTC	CASSLTQNYEQYF
.	TRBV18	TRBJ2-3	TRBD2	TGTGCCAGCTCACCCACGTCGAGCGGGGGTGATACGCAGTATTTT	CASSPTSSGGDTQYF
.	TRBV14	TRBJ2-7	TRBD1	TGTGCCAGCAGCCCGAGGACAGGAAAGAGGGAGCAGTACTTC	CASSPRTGKREQYF
few	TRBV5-6	TRBJ1-1	TRBD1	TGTGCCAGCAGCTGGGGACAGAGTAACACTGAAGCTTTCTTT	CASSWGQSNTEAFF
.	TRBV7-2	TRBJ2-3	TRBD2	TGTGCCAGCAGCTCGACTAGCGGGGGGGCCTGGGATACGCAGTATTTT	CASSSTSGGAWDTQYF
.	TRBV5-1	TRBJ1-2	.	TGCGCCAGCAGACCAGTCCTGGGCGATAAAGGCTACACCTTC	CASRPVLGDKGYTF
.	TRBV15	TRBJ1-5	.	TGTGCCACCAGCAGAGATTCGGTAGGGCAGGGGACCAATCAGCCCCAGCATTTT	CATSRDSVGQGTNQPQHF
.	TRBV7-2	TRBJ1-2	.	TGTGCCAGCAGCTTAGACAAATGGGGCTACACCTTC	CASSLDKWGYTF
.	TRBV6-5	TRBJ1-1	.	TGTGCCAGCGTCTGGACAGAGGGCACTGAAGCTTTCTTT	CASVWTEGTEAFF
.	TRBV4-3	TRBJ1-6	TRBD1	TGCGCCAGCAGCCAAGGGGACCAGGGGGCGAGTAATTCACCCCTCCACTTT	CASSQGDQGASNSPLHF
.	TRBV6-5	TRBJ1-1	TRBD1	TGTGCCAGCAGTATACAGGGGACTGAAGCTTTCTTT	CASSIQGTEAFF
.	TRBV3-1/TRBV3-2	TRBJ1-4	TRBD1	TGTGCCAGCAGCCCTAGACAGGGGGCCCGTGAAAAACTGTTTTTT	CASSPRQGAREKLFF
.	TRBV27	TRBJ1-6	.	TGTGCCAGCAGTCTGACTAATTCGATTCGGTCACCCCTCCACTTT	CASSLTNSIRSPLHF
.	TRBV3-1/TRBV3-2	TRBJ2-3	.	TGTGCCAGCAGCCAAGGGCTAGCAGTCACAGATACGCAGTATTTT	CASSQGLAVTDTQYF
.	TRBV7-2	TRBJ2-1	TRBD1	TGTGCCAGCAGCCCCACCGGGACAGGGGTCTACAATGAGCAGTTCTTC	CASSPTGTGVYNEQFF
.	TRBV7-3	TRBJ1-5	.	TGTGCCAGCGATCCCCCAAGGGGCGACAATCAGCCCCAGCATTTT	CASDPPRGDNQPQHF
.	TRBV25-1	TRBJ1-2	.	TGTGCCAGCAGTGAGACACAGGCCTATGGCTACACCTTC	CASSETQAYGYTF
.	TRBV11-3	TRBJ2-3	.	TGTGCCAGCAGCTTAAACGGGGGAGACACAGATACGCAGTATTTT	CASSLNGGDTDTQYF
.	TRBV27	TRBJ2-2	TRBD2	TGTGCCAGCAGTCAACTAGCGTTGGCCGGGGAGCTGTTTTTT	CASSQLALAGELFF
.	TRBV7-9	TRBJ1-5	TRBD1	TGTGCCAGCAGCTTGGGGGACAGTAGTCAGCCCCAGCATTTT	CASSLGDSSQPQHF
.	TRBV19	TRBJ1-2	.	TGTGCCAGTAGTATAGTAGACGGACAGTACTATGGCTACACCTTC	CASSIVDGQYYGYTF
.	TRBV5-8	TRBJ1-1	.	TGTGCCAGCAGCCCAAGACAGATAGGGCACACTGAAGCTTTCTTT	CASSPRQIGHTEAFF
.	TRBV20-1	TRBJ2-2	TRBD2	TGCAGTGCTAGTAGGGCTAGCGGGGCCGGGGAGCTGTTTTTT	CSASRASGAGELFF
.	TRBV6-1	TRBJ2-2	TRBD2	TGTGCCAGCAGTGAAAGGCTAGCGGGGGGGCTGAACACCGGGGAGCTGTTTTTT	CASSERLAGGLNTGELFF
.	TRBV7-3	TRBJ1-3	.	TGTGCCAGCAGCTTAACGGGCAGCTCTGGAAACACCATATATTTT	CASSLTGSSGNTIYF
.	TRBV11-2	TRBJ1-6	TRBD1	TGTGCCAGCAGCTTAGGGGACAGGACCTATAATTCACCCCTCCACTTT	CASSLGDRTYNSPLHF
.	TRBV5-4	TRBJ2-2	TRBD2	TGTGCCAGCAGCTTTGGAGGGCTAGCGGGCGACGGGGAGCTGTTTTTT	CASSFGGLAGDGELFF
.	TRBV5-4	TRBJ1-2	.	TGTGCCAGCAACTGGGCGGGCGGACCCTATGGCTACACCTTC	CASNWAGGPYGYTF
.	TRBV5-1	TRBJ1-4	.	TGCGCCAGCAGCTTGGTTCCGGGTGCAACTAATGAAAAACTGTTTTTT	CASSLVPGATNEKLFF
few	TRBV10-3	TRBJ1-2	.	TGTGCCATCAGTGAGCCAGGACTGAACGTTATGGGCTACACCTTC	CAISEPGLNVMGYTF
.	TRBV5-6	TRBJ2-2	TRBD1	TGTGCCAGCAGCTCGGTCGGGACAGGGTCCGGGGAGCTGTTTTTT	CASSSVGTGSGELFF
.	TRBV19	TRBJ1-2	.	TGTGCCAGTAGTAATAACCGGGACTTCTTCCGTGGCTACACCTTC	CASSNNRDFFRGYTF
.	TRBV7-2	TRBJ2-6	TRBD2	TGTGCCAGCAGCCATGACTCAAAAGGGAGGGGCACTGGGGCCAACGTCCTGACTTTC	CASSHDSKGRGTGANVLTF
.	TRBV28	TRBJ1-2	TRBD1	TGTGCCAGCGGACAGGACCTCTATGGCTACACCTTC	CASGQDLYGYTF
.	TRBV5-1	TRBJ1-1	TRBD1	TGCGCCAGCAGCCCCGACAGGGGGGACACTGAAGCTTTCTTT	CASSPDRGDTEAFF
.	TRBV18	TRBJ1-1	.	TGTGCCAGCTCACAGCAGGTTGACACTGAAGCTTTCTTT	CASSQQVDTEAFF
.	TRBV7-2	TRBJ1-6	TRBD1	TGTGCCAGCGAGACAGGGAGCGGTTCACCCCTCCACTTT	CASETGSGSPLHF
.	TRBV7-9	TRBJ2-1	TRBD2	TGTGCCAGCAGCTCGACGGGACTAGCGGGGTTCAGCTCCTACAATGAGCAGTTCTTC	CASSSTGLAGFSSYNEQFF
.	TRBV5-6	TRBJ2-3	TRBD2	TGTGCCAGCAGGGGAATAGCGGGGAATACGCAGTATTTT	CASRGIAGNTQYF
.	TRBV3-1/TRBV3-2	TRBJ2-2	.	TGTGCCAGCAGCGGGGGGACAGCGGCCTTCACCGGGGAGCTGTTTTTT	CASSGGTAAFTGELFF
.	TRBV4-1	TRBJ1-6	.	TGCGCCAGCAGCCAAGTTGAGGCAGCGAATCATTCACCCCTCCACTTT	CASSQVEAANHSPLHF
.	TRBV5-6	TRBJ1-2	TRBD1	TGTGCCAGCAGCTTGGCAGGGGGCGGTGGCTACACCTTC	CASSLAGGGGYTF
.	TRBV19	TRBJ1-1	TRBD1	TGTGCCAGTAGCACGACGGGACAGATGAACACTGAAGCTTTCTTT	CASSTTGQMNTEAFF
.	TRBV19	TRBJ1-1	TRBD1	TGTGCCGCCGGGGCAGGGGGCTCCTTCGAAGCTTTCTTT	CAAGAGGSFEAFF
.	TRBV5-4	TRBJ2-7	TRBD1	TGTGCCAGCAGCTCCCCGGGACAGGGGTCCTACGAGCAGTACTTC	CASSSPGQGSYEQYF
.	TRBV5-1	TRBJ2-5	.	TGCGCCAGCAGCTTGATGCTACAAGAGACCCAGTACTTC	CASSLMLQETQYF
.	TRBV29-1	TRBJ2-7	TRBD1	TGCAGCGTTGGGACAGGCACCTACGAGCAGTACTTC	CSVGTGTYEQYF
.	TRBV27	TRBJ2-7	TRBD2	TGTGCCAGCAGTTTAAATCGGGGGGGGAACTACGAGCAGTACTTC	CASSLNRGGNYEQYF
.	TRBV7-9	TRBJ1-3	TRBD1	TGTGCCAGCAGCTCGCCGGGACAGGGGGCTTCTGGAAACACCATATATTTT	CASSSPGQGASGNTIYF
.	TRBV5-6	TRBJ1-1	.	TGTGCCAGCAGCTTACCGGGACTCTCAGCCCAAGCTTTCTTT	CASSLPGLSAQAFF
.	TRBV2	TRBJ1-2	TRBD1	TGTGCCAGCAAGATAGACAGGGATCATGGCTACACCTTC	CASKIDRDHGYTF